The 30 T cell receptor beta chains below come from one sample, sequenced in a study of T-cell memory formation after mild COVID-19. TCRdb ran MiXCR on the 5' RACE reads and lists one entry per CDR3 protein. The repertoire holds 110,000 to 150,000 distinct CDR3 sequences, with 20% to 25% as singletons. The sample comprised PBMCs or a T cell subset sorted from them (not recorded which). Receptors originate from an adult woman who had mild COVID-19 (a few samples of this study predate the infection). Cell type and time point are not known.

This clonotype was seen a handful of times. The J gene is TRBJ2-7, the V gene TRBV29-1, with D possibly TRBD2 on 6 matching bases. Trimming cost V 3 bases and J 5 bases, with 14 bases left between them. The CDR3 consists of 13 residues. CDR1 is SQVTM and CDR2 is ANQGSEA in the germline V gene. The CDR3 DNA reads TGCAGCGTTGATTTAGGCGGGACCGACGAGCAGTACTTC. Amino acid sequence: CSVDLGGTDEQYF.

This clonotype was seen more than once but under ten times. The chain uses TRBV21-1 and TRBJ2-1. TRBV21-1 is termed a pseudogene. This CDR3 is built from 14 residues. The CDR3, as DNA: TGTGCCAGCAGCAAAGTCCTAGGAGACAATGAGCAGTTCTTC. Translating gives CASSKVLGDNEQFF.

A few counts support this clonotype. This chain joins TRBV24-1 and TRBJ2-5; unclear D gene. Germline-derived CDR1 and CDR2 are KGHDR and SFDVKD. The CDR3 totals 15 residues. Trimming removed 1 base from V and 1 base from J, with 9 bases in between. The CDR3 bases are TGTGCCACCAGTGATTTTCGGTCAGCCCAAGAGACCCAGTACTTC. Encoded protein: CATSDFRSAQETQYF.

The chain couples TRBV9 to TRBJ2-2; 10 nucleotides match TRBD1. Germline V gene lookup returns CDR1 SGDLS and CDR2 YYNGEE. The CDR3 runs to 18 residues. The V gene end was trimmed by 4 bases and the J gene end by 6 bases; junction bases not matched to a gene: 15. CDR3 amino acids: CASSIMTGGAYRPGELFF. CDR3 nucleotide sequence: TGTGCCAGCAGCATAATGACAGGGGGCGCCTACCGACCCGGGGAGCTGTTTTTT.

This clonotype was counted between two and nine times. The CDR3 here is CSARETLYEQYF. The CDR3 bases are TGCAGTGCTAGAGAGACCCTCTACGAGCAGTACTTC. V usage is TRBV20-1 and J usage is TRBJ2-7; D not resolved. The germline V gene has CDR1 DFQATT and CDR2 SNEGSKA (reference sequence). Trimming removed 0 bases at V and 3 bases at J, with 6 bases between. The CDR3 contains 12 residues.

This clonotype was counted a few times. The rearrangement joins TRBV12-3 or TRBV12-4 to TRBJ1-2; D uncertain. V shed 6 bases and J shed 8 bases, with 16 bases lying between them. This CDR3 has 13 amino acids. The CDR3 DNA is TGTGCCAGCAGACCACTGGTCCCGGTAGGCTACACCTTC. Protein: CASRPLVPVGYTF.

The V and J genes are TRBV12-3 or TRBV12-4 and TRBJ1-2; a possible D gene is TRBD1 (5 bases). The CDR3 covers 14 residues. The V end was cut by 6 bases, the J end by 4 bases, with 15 bases between. The CDR3 loop is CASSSDTSSYGYTF. The DNA of the CDR3 is TGTGCCAGCAGCTCGGACACCTCGTCCTATGGCTACACCTTC.

This clonotype was observed a few times. V is TRBV7-6 and J is TRBJ2-2, with no clear D. The CDR3 totals 16 residues. The ends were cut back, 4 bases at V and 5 bases at J, with 17 bases in the middle. CDR1 SGHVS and CDR2 FNYEAQ come from the germline V gene. Written as DNA, the CDR3 is TGTGCCAGCAGCTCGACCTACTATGGACCTACCGGGGAGCTGTTTTTT. It is translated as CASSSTYYGPTGELFF.

This clonotype was seen only a few times. J is TRBJ2-3 and V is TRBV12-3 or TRBV12-4; 8 bases line up with TRBD1. This CDR3 has 14 residues. V gave up 7 bases and J gave up 2 bases; unmatched junction bases: 5. DNA of the CDR3: TGTGCCAGCACCGAGGACAGGGACACAGATACGCAGTATTTT. Its protein product is CASTEDRDTDTQYF.

This clonotype was seen a few times. The rearrangement joins TRBV7-2 to TRBJ1-3; 10 nucleotides align to TRBD1. V shed 2 bases, J shed 4 bases, and the junction held 5 bases outside the gene matches. CDR1 is SGHTA and CDR2 is FQGNSA in the germline V gene. CDR3 size: 16 residues. The CDR3 nucleotides are TGTGCCAGCAGCTTAAGACAGGGGGCGTACGGAAACACCATATATTTT. It is translated as CASSLRQGAYGNTIYF. Complete variable domain (other parts from reference TRBV7-2 and TRBJ1-3): GAGVSQSPSNKVTEKGKDVELRCDPISGHTALYWYRQSLGQGLEFLIYFQGNSAPDKSGLPSDRFSAERTGGSVSTLTIQRTQQEDSAVYLCASSLRQGAYGNTIYFGEGSWLTVV.

This clonotype was seen only a few times. The chain combines TRBV27 with TRBJ2-1; possibly TRBD1 for D (5 bases). This CDR3 is built from 13 residues. With 5 bases removed from V and 4 bases from J, the gap between germline ends came to 9 bases. Germline CDR1 and CDR2: MNHEY and SMNVEV (reference sequence). This CDR3 is CASSPTVYNEQFF. CDR3 nucleotide sequence: TGTGCCAGCAGTCCGACAGTATACAATGAGCAGTTCTTC.

J is TRBJ2-3 and V is TRBV4-1; 10 bases match TRBD2. CDR3 length equals 16 residues. Germline V gene sequence: CDR1 MGHRA, CDR2 YSYEKL. The trim removed 5 bases at V and 1 base at J, leaving 6 bases unmatched. CDR3 protein: CASSGSGGQGTDTQYF. Written as DNA, the CDR3 is TGCGCCAGCAGCGGTAGCGGGGGGCAAGGCACAGATACGCAGTATTTT.

This clonotype was counted between two and nine times. The chain links TRBV7-9 to TRBJ1-1, with 10 bases lining up with TRBD1. The CDR3 totals 13 residues. The germline V gene encodes CDR1 SEHNR and CDR2 FQNEAQ (reference sequence). The junction had 6 bases not matched to a gene; V was cut back by 5 bases and J by 9 bases. The CDR3 region is CASSPGTGEKAFF. The DNA of the CDR3 is TGTGCCAGCAGCCCGGGGACAGGGGAGAAAGCTTTCTTT.

This clonotype was found a few times. The rearrangement uses TRBV9 and TRBJ2-7; D is unclear. Germline V lookup: CDR1 SGDLS, CDR2 YYNGEE. V was pared by 1 base and J by 3 bases, with 8 bases between. The CDR3 sequence is 13 residues long. The CDR3 bases are TGTGCCAGCAGCGTAACACCTAACTACGAGCAGTACTTC. Translated: CASSVTPNYEQYF.

This clonotype occurred a few times. The rearrangement links TRBV9 to TRBJ2-3, with 7 bases that match TRBD2. Per the germline V gene, CDR1 is SGDLS and CDR2 is YYNGEE. Trimming removed 3 bases from V and 2 bases from J; junction bases left unmatched: 12. CDR3 length: 17 residues. The CDR3 sequence is CASSEWAGGSLTDTQYF. The DNA of the CDR3 is TGTGCCAGCAGCGAGTGGGCTGGCGGGAGCCTCACAGATACGCAGTATTTT.

The chain links TRBV7-7 to TRBJ2-1; 8 bases are shared with TRBD1. Germline V gene sequence: CDR1 SSHAT, CDR2 FNYEAQ (reference sequence). The V gene end was trimmed by 2 bases and the J gene end by 1 base; junction bases not matched to a gene: 7. This CDR3 is 17 amino acids long. The CDR3 reads CASSLFFGTGSYNEQFF. CDR3 DNA sequence: TGTGCCAGCAGCTTATTTTTCGGGACAGGTTCCTACAATGAGCAGTTCTTC.

The sample holds a few counts of this clonotype. The rearrangement joins TRBV12-3 or TRBV12-4 to TRBJ2-3, with 9 positions matching TRBD1. The CDR3 is made up of 15 amino acids. Germline trimming cut 5 bases from V and 6 bases from J; bases unmatched to any gene: 9. The CDR3 region has the DNA TGTGCCAGCAGTCTTACAGGGGGCTCGGGTGATACGCAGTATTTT. Translation: CASSLTGGSGDTQYF.

V gene TRBV7-3 combines with J gene TRBJ2-1, with D possibly TRBD2 on 7 matching bases. The CDR3 runs to 15 residues. Germline CDR1 reads SGHTA; CDR2 reads FQGTGA. The V end was cut by 5 bases, the J end by 0 bases, with 11 bases between. For the CDR3, the DNA is TGTGCCAGCAGCCCGGCGGGGGCCTCCTACAATGAGCAGTTCTTC. Residues: CASSPAGASYNEQFF.

The sample holds a few counts of this clonotype. This sequence joins TRBV12-3 or TRBV12-4 and TRBJ1-2; tentatively, D is TRBD1 (5 bases). This CDR3 region has 13 residues. V was pared by 7 bases and J by 5 bases, with 14 bases between. The CDR3 is CASTVGGGYGYTF. CDR3 DNA sequence: TGTGCCAGCACCGTGGGGGGAGGATATGGCTACACCTTC.

The V call is TRBV12-3 or TRBV12-4, the J call TRBJ2-7; TRBD1 matches 9 bases. J gave up 5 bases and V 5 bases, and 13 bases lay outside the gene matches. The CDR3 contains 16 residues. The CDR3 loop reads CASSRTPGTGLHEQYF. CDR3 nucleotides: TGTGCCAGCAGTCGAACCCCCGGGACAGGGTTACACGAGCAGTACTTC.

This clonotype showed up just a few times. CDR3 region: CASSQGHSGTDTQYF. In DNA form, the CDR3 reads TGCGCCAGCAGCCAAGGGCATAGCGGCACAGATACGCAGTATTTT. V and J are TRBV4-3 and TRBJ2-3, with D perhaps matching TRBD2 (5 bases). The CDR3 length is 15 residues. Germline CDR1 LGHNA, CDR2 YSLEER. V gave up 1 base and J gave up 1 base, with 9 bases separating them.

J is TRBJ1-1 and V is TRBV24-1, with a possible D match to TRBD1 (6 bases). This CDR3 spans 13 amino acids. The germline gives CDR1 KGHDR, CDR2 SFDVKD. Trimming pared 9 bases from V and 4 bases from J, leaving 14 bases between. The CDR3 spells CATRSGAGTEAFF. The CDR3 DNA reads TGTGCCACCCGATCGGGGGCGGGCACTGAAGCTTTCTTT.

This clonotype was observed a handful of times. The chain combines TRBV7-9 with TRBJ1-3, with D hard to call. Germline V CDR1 and CDR2: SEHNR, FQNEAQ (reference sequence). CDR3 length: 12 residues. V dropped 4 bases and J dropped 4 bases, with 5 bases sitting between them. CDR3 loop: CASSYGGNTIYF. The CDR3 region has the DNA TGTGCCAGCAGCTACGGGGGAAACACCATATATTTT.

This clonotype has ten or more counts. The gene calls are TRBV5-5 and TRBJ2-5; 8 bases are a match to TRBD1. The CDR3 totals 13 residues. J lost 7 bases, V lost 3 bases, and 5 bases had no gene match. Germline V gene sequence: CDR1 SGHKS, CDR2 YYEKEE (reference sequence). CDR3 DNA: TGTGCCAGCAGCTACGGACAGGGCGGGACCCAGTACTTC. Translation: CASSYGQGGTQYF.

There are many counts of this clonotype. The V and J genes are TRBV7-8 and TRBJ2-3, with D possibly being TRBD1 (6 bases). Trimming took off 4 bases at V and 9 bases at J, with 11 bases between the two ends. The CDR3 is 12 residues long. From germline, CDR1 is SGHVS and CDR2 FQNEAQ. The CDR3 nucleotides read TGTGCCAGCAGCTCCTCACAGGGAACGCAGTATTTT. Protein sequence: CASSSSQGTQYF.

The J gene is TRBJ2-7, the V gene TRBV29-1, with 12 bases aligning to TRBD2. Trimming at V came to 1 base and at J to 6 bases, leaving 4 bases not matched to a gene. The CDR3 sequence is 14 residues long. Germline-derived CDR1 and CDR2 are SQVTM and ANQGSEA. The CDR3, as DNA: TGCAGCGTTGAAGGACTAGCGGGAGTAGTCGAGCAGTACTTC. Its translation: CSVEGLAGVVEQYF.

This clonotype was recorded a few times. The V and J genes are TRBV30 and TRBJ2-7, with D possibly TRBD2 on 6 matching bases. The germline V and J ends were trimmed by 2 bases and 6 bases, with 17 bases remaining between them. The CDR3 is 14 residues long. The germline V gene has CDR1 GTSNPN and CDR2 SVGIG (reference sequence). The DNA of the CDR3 is TGTGCCTGGAGTTGGGACTCCCAGTTTGCCGAGCAGTACTTC. Residues: CAWSWDSQFAEQYF.

The chain links TRBV11-2 to TRBJ1-1; the D gene is possibly TRBD1 (5 bases). The CDR3 contains 14 residues. Trimming left V 5 bases short and J 5 bases short, with 15 bases between. In germline, CDR1 is SGHAT, CDR2 FQNNGV. The CDR3, as DNA: TGTGCCAGCAGCCCACTGGGAGGGGAGACTGAAGCTTTCTTT. Protein product: CASSPLGGETEAFF.

This clonotype has only a few counts. J is TRBJ2-7 and V is TRBV15; the D is unclear. Trimming pared 0 bases from V and 2 bases from J, leaving 11 bases between. The CDR3 is 15 amino acids. The germline gives CDR1 LNHNV, CDR2 YYDKDF (reference sequence). The CDR3 DNA reads TGTGCCACCAGCAGAGATAGAGACCCGCCCTACGAGCAGTACTTC. Its protein product is CATSRDRDPPYEQYF.

This clonotype was detected only a few times. V is TRBV3-1 and J is TRBJ1-5; D is unclear. CDR1 and CDR2 (germline): LGHDT, YNNKEL (reference sequence). V dropped 0 bases and J dropped 1 base, with 4 bases sitting between them. The CDR3 is made up of 14 amino acids. The CDR3 sequence is CASSQERSNQPQHF. The CDR3 DNA follows: TGTGCCAGCAGCCAAGAGAGGAGCAATCAGCCCCAGCATTTT.